These 29 T cell receptor beta chains were sequenced from one sample in a study of T cells in Graves' hyperthyroidism and ophthalmopathy. The TCR beta CDR3 regions underwent amplification using RNA transcripts as the source. Researchers ran a first-round RT-PCR on the TCR CDR3 using the HTBI primer set. Each CDR3 protein gets one entry after TCRdb re-called the multiplex PCR reads with MiXCR. The sample shows some 720,000 distinct CDR3 sequences, around 15% of them seen only once. Sequencing used blood. These receptor sequences come from a man younger than 30 with Graves' hyperthyroidism.

This clonotype was seen ten or more times. CDR3: CASSSSGLAGNNEQFF. The CDR3 DNA sequence: TGTGCCAGCAGTTCCTCGGGACTAGCGGGAAACAATGAGCAGTTCTTC. This rearrangement joins TRBV28 to TRBJ2-1; TRBD2 aligns across 13 bases. The germline V gene encodes CDR1 MDHEN and CDR2 SYDVKM. Trimming took 4 bases from V and 5 from J; bases not matched to a gene: 5. This CDR3 has 16 residues.

Details on this clonotype: Possible read error: a much larger clone is one base away. V usage is TRBV20-1 and J usage is TRBJ2-7, with D uncertain. The V gene lost 0 bases and the J gene lost 2 bases, with 14 bases spanning the gap. Germline V CDR1 and CDR2: DFQATT, SNEGSKA (reference sequence). The CDR3 length is 15 residues. The CDR3 DNA follows: TGCAGTGCTAGAGAAGGGCTCAGGAGCCCCTACGAGCAGTACTTC. Translating gives CSAREGLRSPYEQYF.

This chain uses TRBV6-2 or TRBV6-3 with TRBJ2-3; D gene ambiguous. The CDR3 spans 14 residues. Germline V lookup: CDR1 MNHEY, CDR2 SVGEGT. Trimming took off 5 bases at V and 6 bases at J, with 15 bases between the two ends. This CDR3 reads CASSGRVLSDTQYF. The CDR3, as DNA: TGTGCCAGCAGTGGCCGGGTCTTATCGGATACGCAGTATTTT.

The rearrangement links TRBV7-9 to TRBJ2-2, with 7 bases that match TRBD2. Germline V gives CDR1 SEHNR, CDR2 FQNEAQ (reference sequence). V shed 5 bases, J shed 4 bases, and the junction held 10 bases outside the gene matches. The CDR3 length is 16 residues. DNA of the CDR3: TGTGCCAGCAGCGCATCTAGCGGCCGGGGCACCGGGGAGCTGTTTTTT. Translating it yields CASSASSGRGTGELFF.

A word on this clonotype: A much more abundant neighbour one base away suggests this may be a read error. The chain uses TRBV10-1 and TRBJ2-1; 8 nucleotides agree with TRBD2. Germline loops: CDR1 WNHNN, CDR2 SYGVQD (reference sequence). The CDR3 runs 13 residues. V lost 4 bases, J lost 9 bases, and 5 bases stayed unmatched. The CDR3 loop reads CASSASGSSEQFF. For the CDR3, the DNA is TGCGCCAGCAGTGCGAGCGGGAGTTCTGAGCAGTTCTTC.

This clonotype was counted at least ten times. V gene TRBV3-1 combines with J gene TRBJ2-7; no definite D call. The germline CDR1 and CDR2 sequences are LGHDT and YNNKEL (reference sequence). The V and J ends lost 0 bases and 3 bases respectively, with 12 bases between them. This CDR3 comprises 15 residues. This CDR3 reads CASSQEVGPDYEQYF. CDR3 in DNA: TGTGCCAGCAGCCAAGAAGTAGGGCCGGACTACGAGCAGTACTTC.

This clonotype was detected only a few times. The chain uses TRBV6-1 and TRBJ2-7; the match to TRBD1 covers 8 bases. Unmatched junction bases numbered 7, after V lost 7 bases and J lost 5 bases. The CDR3 covers 13 residues. CDR1 and CDR2 from the germline V gene are MNHNS and SASEGT. CDR3 DNA: TGTGCCAGCACCCACGACAGGGGCCACGAGCAGTACTTC. It specifies CASTHDRGHEQYF.

This clonotype came up many times. The CDR3 sequence: CATSDRGPGTLTDTQYF. DNA of the CDR3: TGTGCCACCAGTGATCGAGGCCCCGGGACGTTGACAGATACGCAGTATTTT. The chain combines TRBV24-1 with TRBJ2-3, with D perhaps being TRBD1 or TRBD2 (5 bases each). The V gene lost 3 bases and the J gene lost 3 bases, with 18 bases spanning the gap. The CDR3 covers 17 residues. Germline V CDR1 and CDR2: KGHDR, SFDVKD.

In this sample, this clonotype turned up many times. The chain has TRBV3-1 and TRBJ2-2; no definite D call. V gave up 1 base and J gave up 6 bases, with 3 bases separating them. Per germline, CDR1 LGHDT and CDR2 YNNKEL (reference sequence). The CDR3 is 12 residues long. Written as DNA, the CDR3 is TGTGCCAGCAGCCAAGGCTCCGGGGAGCTGTTTTTT. Protein: CASSQGSGELFF.

This clonotype has more than one count but fewer than ten. The V and J genes are TRBV2 and TRBJ2-7; 7 bases fit TRBD1. With 5 bases clipped from V and 2 bases from J, the junction kept 6 bases outside the gene matches. Germline CDR1 is SNHLY and CDR2 is FYNNEI. The CDR3 is 14 amino acids. The DNA of the CDR3 is TGTGCCAGCAGTTACAGGGGCCCGCCCTACGAGCAGTACTTC. This gives the protein CASSYRGPPYEQYF.

This clonotype was seen only a few times. The chain carries TRBV4-1 and TRBJ1-2, with D hard to call. CDR1 MGHRA and CDR2 YSYEKL come from the germline V gene. Trimming pared 5 bases from V and 8 bases from J, leaving 15 bases between. The CDR3 spans 13 residues. The CDR3 loop reads CASSGTVAEGYTF. DNA for the CDR3: TGCGCCAGCAGCGGCACCGTGGCGGAAGGCTACACCTTC.

This clonotype was picked up a small number of times. This sequence joins TRBV7-8 and TRBJ1-2; D gene unclear. This CDR3 comprises 14 residues. The ends were cut back, 5 bases at V and 1 base at J, with 11 bases in the middle. The V gene's germline CDR1 is SGHVS and CDR2 FQNEAQ. The CDR3 loop is CASSPEKLNYGYTF. The CDR3 DNA reads as TGTGCCAGCAGCCCAGAGAAACTTAACTATGGCTACACCTTC.

CDR3 coding DNA: TGTGCCAGCAGGACCCAGGGCGGTAGCAATCAGCCCCAGCATTTT. Residues: CASRTQGGSNQPQHF. The chain links TRBV6-1 to TRBJ1-5; maybe TRBD1 (5 bases). The CDR3 is 15 amino acids. Germline V gene lookup returns CDR1 MNHNS and CDR2 SASEGT. Trimming removed 6 bases from V and 0 bases from J, with 12 bases in between.

A remark on this clonotype: A clone one base away is much larger, so this may be a read error. This chain connects TRBV6-1 to TRBJ2-1; 9 bases agree with TRBD2. This CDR3 comprises 13 residues. The V gene's germline CDR1 is MNHNS and CDR2 SASEGT. The V gene end was trimmed by 8 bases and the J gene end by 5 bases; junction bases not matched to a gene: 4. The CDR3 loop is CASGSGSHNEQFF. The CDR3 DNA reads as TGTGCCAGCGGTAGCGGGAGTCACAATGAGCAGTTCTTC.

This clonotype was seen ten or more times. This sequence joins TRBV12-3 or TRBV12-4 and TRBJ1-2; D not certain. Between the trimmed V and J ends, which lost 2 bases and 2 bases, there was a span of 6 bases. This CDR3 spans 13 amino acids. CDR3 in amino acids: CASSLQENYGYTF. The CDR3 DNA follows: TGTGCCAGCAGTTTACAGGAGAACTATGGCTACACCTTC.

This clonotype was seen more than once but under ten times. The rearrangement links TRBV19 to TRBJ2-7; D possibly corresponds to TRBD1 (5 bases). Germline CDR1 and CDR2: LNHDA and SQIVND (reference sequence). V lost 0 bases and J lost 1, with 16 bases in between. This CDR3 has 17 amino acids. The CDR3 DNA reads as TGTGCCAGTAGTATAGATTTACGGACAACGACTTCCTACGAGCAGTACTTC. Residues: CASSIDLRTTTSYEQYF.

This clonotype was observed many times. V is TRBV7-2 and J is TRBJ2-1; tentatively, D is TRBD2 (6 bases). Trimming removed 5 bases at V and 0 bases at J, with 17 bases between. The CDR3 sequence is 17 residues long. CDR1 is SGHTA, CDR2 FQGNSA, per germline. The CDR3 is CASSKGGAGSSYNEQFF. Here the CDR3 DNA reads TGTGCCAGCAGCAAGGGCGGGGCGGGAAGCTCCTACAATGAGCAGTTCTTC. The variable domain in full, completed from reference TRBV7-2 and TRBJ2-1, reads GAGVSQSPSNKVTEKGKDVELRCDPISGHTALYWYRQSLGQGLEFLIYFQGNSAPDKSGLPSDRFSAERTGGSVSTLTIQRTQQEDSAVYLCASSKGGAGSSYNEQFFGPGTRLTVL.

This clonotype was observed at least ten times. The rearrangement uses TRBV2 and TRBJ2-5; TRBD2 is a possible D gene (6 bases). The germline gives CDR1 SNHLY, CDR2 FYNNEI. This CDR3 region has 13 residues. Between the trimmed V and J ends, which lost 4 bases and 5 bases, there was a span of 11 bases. CDR3 in amino acids: CASSGLGSETQYF. DNA of the CDR3: TGTGCCAGCAGTGGACTAGGATCGGAGACCCAGTACTTC.

The V gene is TRBV7-9, the J gene TRBJ2-1, with TRBD2 matching over 10 bases. The CDR3 extends over 13 amino acids. Germline assignment: CDR1 SEHNR and CDR2 FQNEAQ (reference sequence). J gave up 7 bases and V 7 bases, and 4 bases lay outside the gene matches. Here the CDR3 DNA reads TGTGCCAGCACTAGCGGGAGATTGAATGAGCAGTTCTTC. It specifies CASTSGRLNEQFF. The whole variable domain, filled in from reference TRBV7-9 and TRBJ2-1, reads DTGVSQNPRHKITKRGQNVTFRCDPISEHNRLYWYRQTLGQGPEFLTYFQNEAQLEKSRLLSDRFSAERPKGSFSTLEIQRTEQGDSAMYLCASTSGRLNEQFFGPGTRLTVL.

The chain uses TRBV7-2 and TRBJ2-2; 8 bases map to TRBD1. Germline V gene lookup returns CDR1 SGHTA and CDR2 FQGNSA. Trimming removed 5 bases from V and 2 bases from J; junction bases left unmatched: 10. There are 17 residues in the CDR3. CDR3 nucleotide sequence: TGTGCCAGCAGCGCCGGCCGGACAGGGAAAAACACCGGGGAGCTGTTTTTT. Its translation is CASSAGRTGKNTGELFF.

The chain carries TRBV15 and TRBJ1-2; D ambiguous. Germline V gene lookup returns CDR1 LNHNV and CDR2 YYDKDF (reference sequence). The V and J ends lost 3 bases and 12 bases respectively, with 17 bases between them. This CDR3 spans 13 amino acids. The CDR3 DNA reads as TGTGCCACCAGCAGCACACGAGGAGGAGGCCACACCTTC. It translates to CATSSTRGGGHTF.

A word on this clonotype: A read error may explain this, as a much larger clone is one base away. The V and J genes are TRBV4-1 and TRBJ2-7; 7 positions match TRBD1. This CDR3 has 14 amino acids. In germline, CDR1 is MGHRA, CDR2 YSYEKL. The J segment lost 2 bases and the V segment lost 0 bases, leaving 1 base of the junction unmatched. The CDR3 is CASSQEGQTYEQYF. Written as DNA, the CDR3 is TGCGCCAGCAGCCAAGAGGGACAGACCTACGAGCAGTACTTC.

This clonotype came up many times. This chain uses TRBV6-5 with TRBJ2-7, with TRBD1 as a possible D gene (6 bases). The CDR3 consists of 14 residues. Germline values: CDR1 MNHEY, CDR2 SVGAGI. Between the trimmed V and J ends, which lost 0 bases and 4 bases, there was a span of 10 bases. The CDR3 bases are TGTGCCAGCAGTTACTCGGGGACACAATACGAGCAGTACTTC. This translates into CASSYSGTQYEQYF.

This clonotype appeared a few times. This chain joins TRBV19 and TRBJ2-7, with D possibly matching TRBD1 (5 bases). This CDR3 comprises 13 residues. The germline V and J ends were trimmed by 8 bases and 2 bases, with 13 bases remaining between them. Germline CDR1 and CDR2: LNHDA and SQIVND (reference sequence). CDR3 DNA: TGTGCCAGTGCGGAAGGGGTGCCCTACGAGCAGTACTTC. Translated, it gives CASAEGVPYEQYF.

This clonotype has more than one count but fewer than ten. V usage is TRBV6-1 and J usage is TRBJ1-6; D call uncertain. Looked up from germline, CDR1 is MNHNS and CDR2 is SASEGT. CDR3 length: 14 amino acids. Trimming pared 5 bases from V and 2 bases from J, leaving 7 bases between. CDR3 loop: CASSRLTYNSPLHF. As DNA, the CDR3 is TGTGCCAGCAGTCGACTGACCTATAATTCACCCCTCCACTTT.

The sample holds a few counts of this clonotype. The genes are TRBV6-1 and TRBJ1-5, with a possible D match to TRBD1 (5 bases). Germline V gene data show CDR1 as MNHNS and CDR2 as SASEGT. CDR3 length: 14 amino acids. The V and J ends lost 7 bases and 2 bases respectively, with 12 bases between them. CDR3 nucleotides: TGTGCCAGCATTCAACCGGGGGGCAATCAGCCCCAGCATTTT. Its translation: CASIQPGGNQPQHF.

This clonotype was detected many times. The chain joins TRBV28 to TRBJ1-2; 8 bases map to TRBD1. Germline V gene lookup returns CDR1 MDHEN and CDR2 SYDVKM. Trimming removed 6 bases from V and 4 bases from J; junction bases left unmatched: 10. This CDR3 spans 15 amino acids. The CDR3 DNA is TGTGCCAGCAGCCCTCGGGACAGGCTACTCTATGGCTACACCTTC. It is translated as CASSPRDRLLYGYTF.

This clonotype was found many times. V usage is TRBV5-8 and J usage is TRBJ2-3; D possibly corresponds to TRBD1 (6 bases). The V gene's germline CDR1 is SGHTS and CDR2 YDEGEE. Trimming cost V 4 bases and J 1 base, with 19 bases left between them. The CDR3 is 17 residues long. CDR3 residues: CASSLGRGWGRTDTQYF. Written as DNA, the CDR3 is TGTGCCAGCAGCCTCGGTCGTGGGTGGGGGCGCACAGATACGCAGTATTTT. Variable domain in full (rest from reference TRBV5-8 and TRBJ2-3): EAGVTQSPTHLIKTRGQQATLRCSPISGHTSVYWYQQALGLGLQFLLWYDEGEERNRGNFPPRFSGRQFPNYSSELNVNALELEDSALYLCASSLGRGWGRTDTQYFGPGTRLTVL.

This clonotype was observed many times. J is TRBJ1-1 and V is TRBV12-3 or TRBV12-4, with D unresolved. The CDR3 runs to 12 residues. V was trimmed by 5 bases and J by 4 bases, leaving 8 bases between them. In DNA form, the CDR3 reads TGTGCCAGCAGTCCCCGCTTCACTGAAGCTTTCTTT. Translation: CASSPRFTEAFF.